The 19 T cell receptor beta chains in this list originate from one sample, sequenced in a study of OX40 agonist ivuxolimab in advanced cancers. The method was immunoSEQ multiplex PCR; TCRdb's version includes in-frame clones alone and lacks a portion of them. Here the sample spans more than 45,000 clones, 70% to 90% being singletons. Source: CD4+ or CD8+ T cells sorted from blood, taken in a trial of the OX40 agonist ivuxolimab. The receptors were sampled from an adult with an advanced solid tumor such as melanoma, head and neck, liver or kidney cancer.

This clone was seen just once. The rearrangement uses TRBV7-9 and TRBJ2-5; 9 bases agree with TRBD2. The trim removed 5 bases at V and 5 bases at J, leaving 12 bases unmatched. This CDR3 is built from 16 residues. From germline, CDR1 is SEHNR and CDR2 FQNEAQ (reference sequence). The chain's CDR3 is CASSGTSGLEWETQYF. DNA for the CDR3: TGTGCCAGCAGCGGTACTAGCGGGCTCGAGTGGGAGACCCAGTACTTC.

The chain couples TRBV5-6 to TRBJ1-2; 8 bases align to TRBD1. The CDR3 covers 15 residues. V dropped 4 bases and J dropped 3; count of bases not matched to a gene: 8. CDR1 SGHDT and CDR2 YYEEEE come from the germline V gene. The CDR3 DNA reads as TGTGCCAGCAGCGAAATGACAGGGGTTGACTATGGCTACACCTTC. It translates to CASSEMTGVDYGYTF.

V gene TRBV19 combines with J gene TRBJ2-2; D might be TRBD2 (6 bases). Germline CDR1 LNHDA, CDR2 SQIVND (reference sequence). CDR3 length equals 15 residues. V gave up 7 bases and J gave up 4 bases, with 16 bases separating them. The CDR3 coding sequence is TGTGCCAGTACCGATGGGGCGGGAACCACCGGGGAGCTGTTTTTT. This sequence encodes CASTDGAGTTGELFF.

The J gene is TRBJ2-2, the V gene TRBV16; D may correspond to TRBD1 or TRBD2 (6 bases each). Trimming cost V 2 bases and J 3 bases, with 10 bases left between them. The CDR3 has 15 residues. Germline loops: CDR1 KGHSY, CDR2 FQNENV. This chain's CDR3 is CASSQGGRDTGELFF. The CDR3 DNA is TGTGCCAGCAGCCAAGGGGGGCGCGACACCGGGGAGCTGTTTTTT.

The chain recombines TRBV6-5 with TRBJ1-2, with D uncertain. Trimming pared 2 bases from V and 4 bases from J, leaving 5 bases between. CDR1 is MNHEY and CDR2 is SVGAGI in the germline V gene. The CDR3 has 12 amino acids. CDR3 coding DNA: TGTGCCAGCAGTTACAACCTCTATGGCTACACCTTC. It translates to CASSYNLYGYTF.

The chain is built from TRBV5-6 and TRBJ2-3, with D unclear. Germline V lookup: CDR1 SGHDT, CDR2 YYEEEE. The CDR3 totals 17 residues. V was pared by 3 bases and J by 1 base, with 18 bases between. The CDR3 here is CASSSLDGTLGTDTQYF. CDR3 nucleotide sequence: TGTGCCAGCAGCTCTTTGGACGGTACACTGGGCACAGATACGCAGTATTTT. The full variable domain, completed using reference TRBV5-6 and TRBJ2-3, is DAGVTQSPTHLIKTRGQQVTLRCSPKSGHDTVSWYQQALGQGPQFIFQYYEEEERQRGNFPDRFSGHQFPNYSSELNVNALLLGDSALYLCASSSLDGTLGTDTQYFGPGTRLTVL.

Only one count was recorded for this clone. The V call is TRBV20-1, the J call TRBJ2-7, with unresolved D. The CDR3 spans 11 residues. Per the germline V gene, CDR1 is DFQATT and CDR2 is SNEGSKA (reference sequence). V was shortened by 5 bases and J by 7 bases, with 12 bases between the two germline ends. Here the CDR3 reads CSAPRLGEQYF. DNA of the CDR3: TGCAGTGCTCCCCGTCTCGGGGAGCAGTACTTC.

The V call is TRBV28, the J call TRBJ2-7; 8 bases fit TRBD1. Germline values: CDR1 MDHEN, CDR2 SYDVKM. CDR3 size: 14 residues. Trimming at V came to 6 bases and at J to 0 bases, leaving 4 bases not matched to a gene. CDR3 sequence reads: CASRRTGYSYEQYF. The CDR3 region has the DNA TGTGCCAGCAGAAGGACAGGGTACTCCTACGAGCAGTACTTC. The whole variable domain, remainder taken from reference TRBV28 and TRBJ2-7, is DVKVTQSSRYLVKRTGEKVFLECVQDMDHENMFWYRQDPGLGLRLIYFSYDVKMKEKGDIPEGYSVSREKKERFSLILESASTNQTSMYLCASRRTGYSYEQYFGPGTRLTVT.

The rearrangement links TRBV2 to TRBJ2-2; TRBD2 aligns across 8 bases. Trimming cost V 6 bases and J 0 bases; bases outside gene matches: 0. CDR3 length equals 14 residues. From germline, CDR1 is SNHLY and CDR2 FYNNEI. CDR3 nucleotides: TGTGCCAGCAGGGGACTAGCGAACACCGGGGAGCTGTTTTTT. This gives the protein CASRGLANTGELFF. Full variable domain (missing parts from reference TRBV2 and TRBJ2-2): EPEVTQTPSHQVTQMGQEVILRCVPISNHLYFYWYRQILGQKVEFLVSFYNNEISEKSEIFDDQFSVERPDGSNFTLKIRSTKLEDSAMYFCASRGLANTGELFFGEGSRLTVL.

The chain carries TRBV2 and TRBJ1-2, with TRBD1 as a possible D gene (5 bases). This CDR3 has 15 residues. CDR1 and CDR2 (germline): SNHLY, FYNNEI. The V and J ends lost 6 bases and 4 bases respectively, with 18 bases between them. CDR3 protein: CASSDPGPSFYGYTF. CDR3 nucleotide sequence: TGTGCCAGCAGCGATCCGGGACCGAGTTTCTATGGCTACACCTTC.

The chain employs TRBV12-5 and TRBJ2-2; 12 bases agree with TRBD2. This CDR3 is 19 amino acids long. The germline CDR1 and CDR2 sequences are LGHNT and FRNRAP. With 3 bases clipped from V and 5 bases from J, the junction kept 13 bases outside the gene matches. CDR3 sequence: CASGLGTRLAGDLTGELFF. The CDR3 bases are TGTGCTAGTGGTTTAGGTACACGACTAGCGGGAGATTTGACCGGGGAGCTGTTTTTT.

The chain links TRBV9 to TRBJ2-7; 7 bases match TRBD1. The germline CDR1 and CDR2 sequences are SGDLS and YYNGEE. J gave up 5 bases and V 5 bases, and 7 bases lay outside the gene matches. CDR3 length equals 13 residues. The DNA for the CDR3 is TGTGCCAGCAGTCAACAGGGGACCCACGAGCAGTACTTC. Its translation: CASSQQGTHEQYF.

This clone was found once. CDR3 sequence reads: CASSLERQGSQPQHF. In DNA, the CDR3 is TGTGCCAGCAGCTTGGAGCGACAGGGAAGTCAGCCCCAGCATTTT. This chain joins TRBV5-5 and TRBJ1-5; 7 nucleotides line up with TRBD1. V gave up 0 bases and J gave up 6 bases; unmatched junction bases: 6. Germline V gene lookup returns CDR1 SGHKS and CDR2 YYEKEE (reference sequence). The CDR3 runs to 15 residues. Full variable domain (remainder filled in from reference TRBV5-5 and TRBJ1-5): DAGVTQSPTHLIKTRGQQVTLRCSPISGHKSVSWYQQVLGQGPQFIFQYYEKEERGRGNFPDRFSARQFPNYSSELNVNALLLGDSALYLCASSLERQGSQPQHFGDGTRLSIL.

This clone was recorded once. The chain links TRBV5-1 to TRBJ2-1; 12 positions agree with TRBD2. Germline V gene data show CDR1 as SGHRS and CDR2 as YFSETQ. Trimming removed 4 bases from V and 7 bases from J; junction bases left unmatched: 6. CDR3 length equals 15 residues. The CDR3 DNA is TGCGCCAGCAGCATGACTAGCGGGAGTGGAAATGAGCAGTTCTTC. Its protein is CASSMTSGSGNEQFF.

The chain employs TRBV4-1 and TRBJ1-1; D ambiguous. V lost 1 base and J 6 bases, leaving 21 bases between the germline ends. The CDR3 consists of 17 residues. Germline V CDR1 and CDR2: MGHRA, YSYEKL. As DNA, the CDR3 is TGCGCCAGCAGCCAAGGAATGGGCCTACGTCTCAGCGCTGAAGCTTTCTTT. Amino acid sequence: CASSQGMGLRLSAEAFF.

This chain uses TRBV28 with TRBJ1-1; 8 bases are shared with TRBD1. Germline CDR1 is MDHEN and CDR2 is SYDVKM. The CDR3 consists of 15 residues. With 6 bases clipped from V and 1 base from J, the junction kept 7 bases outside the gene matches. The chain's CDR3 is CASSPLGQGNTEAFF. CDR3 coding DNA: TGTGCCAGCAGCCCCCTCGGACAGGGGAACACTGAAGCTTTCTTT.

The rearrangement uses TRBV6-1 and TRBJ1-2; D unresolved. Germline-derived CDR1 and CDR2 are MNHNS and SASEGT. V lost 3 bases and J 5 bases, leaving 10 bases between the germline ends. CDR3 length: 13 amino acids. CDR3 residues: CASSDWRTYGYTF. The CDR3 bases are TGTGCCAGCAGTGACTGGCGGACGTATGGCTACACCTTC.

The chain employs TRBV4-3 and TRBJ2-5; D might be TRBD2 (6 bases). Germline V gene sequence: CDR1 LGHNA, CDR2 YSLEER. The CDR3 runs 15 residues. Trimming stripped 1 base from V and 1 base from J, with 10 bases between. The CDR3 DNA reads TGCGCCAGCAGCCAAGGGCCTAGCGCCCAAGAGACCCAGTACTTC. This encodes CASSQGPSAQETQYF.

This clone was observed a single time. The rearrangement uses TRBV6-6 and TRBJ2-7; D unresolved. CDR1 MNHNY and CDR2 SVGAGI come from the germline V gene (reference sequence). V lost 2 bases and J lost 7, with 15 bases in between. CDR3 length equals 14 residues. CDR3: CASSYTLEDDEQYF. The CDR3, as DNA: TGTGCCAGCAGTTACACCCTCGAGGATGATGAGCAGTACTTC.